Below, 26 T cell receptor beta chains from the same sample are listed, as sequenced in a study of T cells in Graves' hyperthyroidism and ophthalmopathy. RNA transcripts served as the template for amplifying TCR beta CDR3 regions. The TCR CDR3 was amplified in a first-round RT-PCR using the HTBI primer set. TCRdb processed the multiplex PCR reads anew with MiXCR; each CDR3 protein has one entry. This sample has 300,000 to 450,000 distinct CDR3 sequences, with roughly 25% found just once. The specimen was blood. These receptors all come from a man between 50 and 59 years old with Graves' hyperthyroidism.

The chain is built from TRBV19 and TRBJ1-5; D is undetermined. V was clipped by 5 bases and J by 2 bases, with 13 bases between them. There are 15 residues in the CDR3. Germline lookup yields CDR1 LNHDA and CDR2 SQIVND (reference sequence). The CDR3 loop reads CASSRTAVRNQPQHF. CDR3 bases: TGTGCCAGTAGTCGAACAGCCGTGCGCAATCAGCCCCAGCATTTT.

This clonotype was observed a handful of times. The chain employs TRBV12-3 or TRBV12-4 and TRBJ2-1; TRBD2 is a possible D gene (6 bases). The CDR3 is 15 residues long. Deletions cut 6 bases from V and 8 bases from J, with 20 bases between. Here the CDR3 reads CASSLVETRGDEQFF. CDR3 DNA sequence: TGTGCCAGCAGCCTGGTGGAGACTAGAGGTGATGAGCAGTTCTTC.

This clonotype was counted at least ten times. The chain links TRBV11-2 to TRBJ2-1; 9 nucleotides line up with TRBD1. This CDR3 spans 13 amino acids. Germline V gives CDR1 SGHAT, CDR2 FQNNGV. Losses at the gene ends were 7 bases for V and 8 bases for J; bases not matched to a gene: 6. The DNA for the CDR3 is TGTGCCAGCACCAGGGACAGGGACCATGAGCAGTTCTTC. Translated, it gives CASTRDRDHEQFF.

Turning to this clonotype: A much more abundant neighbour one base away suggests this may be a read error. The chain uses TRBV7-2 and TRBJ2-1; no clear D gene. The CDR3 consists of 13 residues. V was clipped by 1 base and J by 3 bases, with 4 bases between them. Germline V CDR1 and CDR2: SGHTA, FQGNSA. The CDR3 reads CASSLGFYNEQFF. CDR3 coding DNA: TGTGCCAGCAGCTTAGGCTTCTACAATGAGCAGTTCTTC.

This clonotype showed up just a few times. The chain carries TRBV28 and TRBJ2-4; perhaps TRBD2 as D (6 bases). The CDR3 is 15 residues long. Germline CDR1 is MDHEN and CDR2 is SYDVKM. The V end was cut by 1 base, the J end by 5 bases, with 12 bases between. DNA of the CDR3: TGTGCCAGCAGTTTATCCGGCGGGGTTGAAAACATTCAGTACTTC. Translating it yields CASSLSGGVENIQYF.

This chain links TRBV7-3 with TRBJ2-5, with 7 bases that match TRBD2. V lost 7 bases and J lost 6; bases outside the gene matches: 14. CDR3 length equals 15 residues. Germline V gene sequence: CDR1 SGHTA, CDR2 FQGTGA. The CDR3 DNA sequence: TGTGCCAGCACCCCGTGGCAGCGGGACTTAAAGACCCAGTACTTC. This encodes CASTPWQRDLKTQYF.

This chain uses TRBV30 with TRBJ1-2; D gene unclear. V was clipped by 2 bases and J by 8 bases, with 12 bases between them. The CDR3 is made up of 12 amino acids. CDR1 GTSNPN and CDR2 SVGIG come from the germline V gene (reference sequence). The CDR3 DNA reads TGTGCCTGGAGTTATATGCAGAAGGGCTACACCTTC. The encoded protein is CAWSYMQKGYTF.

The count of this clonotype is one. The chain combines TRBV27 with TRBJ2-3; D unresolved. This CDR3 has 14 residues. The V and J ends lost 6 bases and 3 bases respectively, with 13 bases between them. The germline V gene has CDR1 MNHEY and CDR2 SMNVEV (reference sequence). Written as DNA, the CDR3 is TGTGCCAGCAGCACCAGCCGACCGACAGATACGCAGTATTTT. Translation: CASSTSRPTDTQYF.

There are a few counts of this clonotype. CDR3 sequence reads: CASKAPTGVETQYF. The CDR3 coding sequence is TGTGCCAGCAAAGCCCCGACGGGGGTCGAGACCCAGTACTTC. The V call is TRBV6-1, the J call TRBJ2-5; weak D call: TRBD2 (6 bases). V lost 7 bases and J 5 bases, leaving 17 bases between the germline ends. The length of the CDR3 is 14 residues. Germline values: CDR1 MNHNS, CDR2 SASEGT.

This chain's CDR3 is CASSPKGGNQPQHF. As DNA, the CDR3 is TGTGCCAGCAGCCCTAAAGGGGGCAATCAGCCCCAGCATTTT. V and J are TRBV9 and TRBJ1-5, with a tentative D call TRBD1 (5 bases). Deletions cut 4 bases from V and 2 bases from J, with 10 bases between. This CDR3 has 14 amino acids. Germline V CDR1 and CDR2: SGDLS, YYNGEE.

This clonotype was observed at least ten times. CDR3 loop: CASSLGGPRTDTQYF. Here the CDR3 DNA reads TGTGCCAGCAGCTTAGGGGGACCCCGCACAGATACGCAGTATTTT. The chain combines TRBV7-6 with TRBJ2-3; D may match TRBD1 or TRBD2 (5 bases each). This CDR3 spans 15 amino acids. Germline CDR1 and CDR2: SGHVS and FNYEAQ. V lost 1 base to trimming and J lost 1 base, with 9 bases between them. The variable domain in full, completed from reference TRBV7-6 and TRBJ2-3, reads GAGVSQSPRYKVTKRGQDVALRCDPISGHVSLYWYRQALGQGPEFLTYFNYEAQQDKSGLPNDRFSAERPEGSISTLTIQRTEQRDSAMYRCASSLGGPRTDTQYFGPGTRLTVL.

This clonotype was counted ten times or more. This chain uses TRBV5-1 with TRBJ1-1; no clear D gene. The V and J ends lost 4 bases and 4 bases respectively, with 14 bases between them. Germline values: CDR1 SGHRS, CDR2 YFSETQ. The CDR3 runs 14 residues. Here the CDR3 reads CASSLTGLGTEAFF. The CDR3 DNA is TGCGCCAGCAGCCTTACGGGCTTGGGCACTGAAGCTTTCTTT.

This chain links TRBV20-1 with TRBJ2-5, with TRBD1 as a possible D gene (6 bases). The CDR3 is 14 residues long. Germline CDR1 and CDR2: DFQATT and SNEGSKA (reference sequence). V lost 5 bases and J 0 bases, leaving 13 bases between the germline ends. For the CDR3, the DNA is TGCAGTGCTGGGCCTGGGGGCCACCAAGAGACCCAGTACTTC. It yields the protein CSAGPGGHQETQYF.

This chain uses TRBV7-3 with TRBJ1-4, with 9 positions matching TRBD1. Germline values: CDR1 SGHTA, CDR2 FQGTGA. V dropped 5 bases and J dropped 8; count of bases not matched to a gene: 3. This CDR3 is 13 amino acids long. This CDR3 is CASSTTGGEKLFF. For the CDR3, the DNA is TGTGCCAGCAGCACGACAGGGGGAGAAAAACTGTTTTTT.

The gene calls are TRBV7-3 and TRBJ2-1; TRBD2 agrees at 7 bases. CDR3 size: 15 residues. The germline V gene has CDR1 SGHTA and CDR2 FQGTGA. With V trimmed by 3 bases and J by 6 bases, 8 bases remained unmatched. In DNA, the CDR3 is TGTGCCAGCAGCTTGGACGGGCGGGAGTTCAATGAGCAGTTCTTC. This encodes CASSLDGREFNEQFF.

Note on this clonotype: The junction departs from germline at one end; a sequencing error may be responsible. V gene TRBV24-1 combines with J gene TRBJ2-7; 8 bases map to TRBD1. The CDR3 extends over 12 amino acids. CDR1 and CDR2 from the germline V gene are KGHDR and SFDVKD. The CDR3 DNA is TGTGCCACAGGACAGGGCTCCTCCGAGCAGTACTTC. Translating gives CATGQGSSEQYF.

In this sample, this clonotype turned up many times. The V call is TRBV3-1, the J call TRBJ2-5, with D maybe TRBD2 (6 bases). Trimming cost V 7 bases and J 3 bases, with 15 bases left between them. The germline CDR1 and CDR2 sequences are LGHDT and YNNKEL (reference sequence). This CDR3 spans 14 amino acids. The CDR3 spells CASNPEPGEETQYF. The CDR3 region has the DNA TGTGCCAGCAACCCCGAACCGGGAGAAGAGACCCAGTACTTC.

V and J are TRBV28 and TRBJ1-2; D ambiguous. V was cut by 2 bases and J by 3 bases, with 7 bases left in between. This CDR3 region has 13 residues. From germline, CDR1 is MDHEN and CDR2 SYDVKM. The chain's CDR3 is CASSLKPYYGYTF. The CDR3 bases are TGTGCCAGCAGTTTAAAACCATACTATGGCTACACCTTC.

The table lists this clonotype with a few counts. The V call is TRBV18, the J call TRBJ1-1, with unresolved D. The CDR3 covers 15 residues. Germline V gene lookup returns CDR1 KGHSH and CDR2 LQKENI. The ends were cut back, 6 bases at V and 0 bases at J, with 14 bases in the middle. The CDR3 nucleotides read TGTGCCAGCTCCCCAGTGCGGGCGGTGAACACTGAAGCTTTCTTT. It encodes CASSPVRAVNTEAFF.

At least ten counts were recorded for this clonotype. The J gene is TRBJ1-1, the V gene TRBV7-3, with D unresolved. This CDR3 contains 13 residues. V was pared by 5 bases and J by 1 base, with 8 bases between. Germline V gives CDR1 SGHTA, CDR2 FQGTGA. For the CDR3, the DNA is TGTGCCAGCAGCCTGGCAGCGAACACTGAAGCTTTCTTT. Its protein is CASSLAANTEAFF.

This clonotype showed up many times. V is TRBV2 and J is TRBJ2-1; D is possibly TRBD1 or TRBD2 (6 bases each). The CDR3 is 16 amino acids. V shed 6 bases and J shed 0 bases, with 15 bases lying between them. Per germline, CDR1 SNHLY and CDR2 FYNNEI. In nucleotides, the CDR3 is TGTGCCAGCAGCTCGCGGGGACAATTCTCCTACAATGAGCAGTTCTTC. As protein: CASSSRGQFSYNEQFF.

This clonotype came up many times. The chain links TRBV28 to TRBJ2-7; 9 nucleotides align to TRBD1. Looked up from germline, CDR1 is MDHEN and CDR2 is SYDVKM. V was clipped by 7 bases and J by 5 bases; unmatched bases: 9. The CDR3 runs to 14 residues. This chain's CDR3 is CASKFGTGTHEQYF. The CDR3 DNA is TGTGCCAGCAAGTTCGGGACAGGGACTCACGAGCAGTACTTC.

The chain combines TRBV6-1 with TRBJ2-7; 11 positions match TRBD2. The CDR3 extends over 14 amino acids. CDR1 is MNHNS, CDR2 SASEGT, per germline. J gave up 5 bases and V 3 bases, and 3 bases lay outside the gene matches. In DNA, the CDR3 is TGTGCCAGCAGTGATAGCGGGAGGGCCAACGAGCAGTACTTC. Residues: CASSDSGRANEQYF.

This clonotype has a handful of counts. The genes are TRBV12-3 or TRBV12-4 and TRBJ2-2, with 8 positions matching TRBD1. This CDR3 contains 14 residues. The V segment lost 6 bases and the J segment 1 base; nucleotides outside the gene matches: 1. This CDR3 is CASRTGVNTGELFF. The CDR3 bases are TGTGCCAGCAGGACAGGGGTGAACACCGGGGAGCTGTTTTTT.

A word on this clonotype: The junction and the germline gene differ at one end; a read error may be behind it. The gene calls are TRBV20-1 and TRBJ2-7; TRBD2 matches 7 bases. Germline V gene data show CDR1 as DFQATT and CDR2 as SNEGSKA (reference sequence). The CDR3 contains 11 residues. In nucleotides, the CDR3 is TGCAGTGCTACTAGCGGCTACGAGCAGTGCTTC. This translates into CSATSGYEQCF.

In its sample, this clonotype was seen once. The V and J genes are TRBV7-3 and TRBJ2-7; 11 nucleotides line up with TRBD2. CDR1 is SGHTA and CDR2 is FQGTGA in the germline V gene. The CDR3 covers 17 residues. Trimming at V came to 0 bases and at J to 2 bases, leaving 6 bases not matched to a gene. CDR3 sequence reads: CASSLTFTSGRTYEQYF. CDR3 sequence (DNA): TGTGCCAGCAGCTTAACGTTTACTAGCGGGAGAACCTACGAGCAGTACTTC.